Below are 32 T cell receptor beta chains sequenced from a single sample in a study of post-analysis software for immune sequencing data. Study-wide findings and caveats: Roughly five TRBV segments appeared more often in patients than in controls, and TRBV5-6, TRBV5-1 and TRBV20-1 were among these.

The antigens for these receptors are not known. Unique molecular identifiers tagged the TCR beta cDNA libraries. TCRdb recomputed calls from the PCR reads with MiXCR, one row per CDR3 protein. The table records about 820,000 distinct CDR3 sequences, roughly 50% of them present only once. The sample taken for sequencing was blood. These receptors were taken from a girl under 18 with multiple sclerosis.

The table lists this clonotype with a few counts. The rearrangement uses TRBV6-1 and TRBJ1-2; the match to TRBD1 covers 9 bases. The CDR3 spans 18 residues. The V gene's germline CDR1 is MNHNS and CDR2 SASEGT. Losses at the gene ends were 6 bases for V and 2 bases for J; bases not matched to a gene: 16. The DNA of the CDR3 is TGTGCCAGCAGGGCGGACAGGGGTCGAACTACTTTCAACTATGGCTACACCTTC. The encoded protein is CASRADRGRTTFNYGYTF.

The V call is TRBV28, the J call TRBJ2-1; no clear D. The CDR3 covers 12 residues. The V gene's germline CDR1 is MDHEN and CDR2 SYDVKM. Deletions cut 7 bases from V and 10 bases from J, with 14 bases between. DNA for the CDR3: TGTGCCAGCATGACCGGAGTCCACGAGCAGTTCTTC. This sequence encodes CASMTGVHEQFF.

The chain combines TRBV20-1 with TRBJ2-3; D is undetermined. Germline V gives CDR1 DFQATT, CDR2 SNEGSKA (reference sequence). The CDR3 totals 11 residues. Trimming removed 6 bases at V and 9 bases at J, with 13 bases between. The DNA for the CDR3 is TGCAGTGCCCCAACTAAAGGCACGCAGTATTTT. Protein: CSAPTKGTQYF.

This chain joins TRBV12-3 or TRBV12-4 and TRBJ1-2; TRBD1 aligns across 8 bases. Unmatched junction bases numbered 5, after V lost 5 bases and J lost 6 bases. This CDR3 is built from 13 residues. CDR3 DNA: TGTGCCAGCAGTCCGACAGGGGCTAATGGCTACACCTTC. This gives the protein CASSPTGANGYTF.

This clonotype has just a few counts. The chain couples TRBV29-1 to TRBJ2-7, with D possibly being TRBD2 (5 bases). The CDR3 has 12 amino acids. Germline assignment: CDR1 SQVTM and CDR2 ANQGSEA. V lost 4 bases to trimming and J lost 3 bases, with 10 bases between them. The chain's CDR3 is CSVVPRDYEQYF. The DNA for the CDR3 is TGCAGCGTTGTTCCGAGGGACTACGAGCAGTACTTC.

The chain joins TRBV6-2 or TRBV6-3 to TRBJ2-1; unclear D gene. V lost 2 bases and J 0 bases, leaving 14 bases between the germline ends. Germline assignment: CDR1 MNHEY and CDR2 SVGEGT. The CDR3 is 17 amino acids. DNA for the CDR3: TGTGCCAGCAGTTACACCCAGAGTACGAGCTCCTACAATGAGCAGTTCTTC. Translation: CASSYTQSTSSYNEQFF.

A remark on this clonotype: One end of the junction varies from germline; a read error may be responsible. This chain links TRBV12-3 or TRBV12-4 with TRBJ2-7; D assignment may be TRBD1 or TRBD2 (7 bases each). The CDR3 loop spans 15 amino acids. The CDR3 coding sequence is TGTGCCAGCAGTCCAGGGGGGGGTGGGAACTACGAGCACTACTTC. Translation: CASSPGGGGNYEHYF.

V is TRBV6-6 and J is TRBJ2-5; no reliable D call. CDR1 and CDR2 (germline): MNHNY, SVGAGI (reference sequence). This CDR3 has 14 amino acids. V lost 2 bases, J lost 5 bases, and 12 bases lay in between. For the CDR3, the DNA is TGTGCCAGCAGTTACGGGGAACGAAGGGAGACCCAGTACTTC. Its translation is CASSYGERRETQYF.

This sequence joins TRBV20-1 and TRBJ2-1; D may be TRBD1 or TRBD2 (5 bases each). This CDR3 is 12 amino acids long. The germline CDR1 and CDR2 sequences are DFQATT and SNEGSKA (reference sequence). V lost 1 base, J lost 6 bases, and 7 bases lay in between. CDR3 nucleotide sequence: TGCAGTGCTAGAGCGGGACGCAATGAGCAGTTCTTC. Its protein product is CSARAGRNEQFF.

The chain recombines TRBV20-1 with TRBJ2-1, with D hard to call. Germline V lookup: CDR1 DFQATT, CDR2 SNEGSKA (reference sequence). Trimming took 3 bases from V and 11 from J, leaving 8 bases between them. The CDR3 consists of 10 residues. CDR3 protein: CSAREQQQFF. Here the CDR3 DNA reads TGCAGTGCTAGGGAACAACAGCAGTTCTTC.

V is TRBV7-9 and J is TRBJ2-1; 7 bases agree with TRBD2. V lost 2 bases, J lost 6 bases, and 7 bases stayed unmatched. The CDR3 covers 15 residues. Germline values: CDR1 SEHNR, CDR2 FQNEAQ (reference sequence). Here the CDR3 DNA reads TGTGCCAGCAGCTTAAGGCTAGCGGAACTCAATGAGCAGTTCTTC. This codes for CASSLRLAELNEQFF.

The chain is built from TRBV5-1 and TRBJ1-1; a weak D match, TRBD1 (5 bases). Germline CDR1 is SGHRS and CDR2 is YFSETQ. The CDR3 length is 15 residues. Trimming took off 4 bases at V and 6 bases at J, with 19 bases between the two ends. CDR3 coding DNA: TGCGCCAGCAGCGCAATTGGGGAGGTGGGGGCTGAAGCTTTCTTT. Its translation is CASSAIGEVGAEAFF. The entire variable domain, with the rest obtained from reference TRBV5-1 and TRBJ1-1, is as follows: KAGVTQTPRYLIKTRGQQVTLSCSPISGHRSVSWYQQTPGQGLQFLFEYFSETQRNKGNFPGRFSGRQFSNSRSEMNVSTLELGDSALYLCASSAIGEVGAEAFFGQGTRLTVV.

This chain's CDR3 is CASSIRGNRANVLTF. The CDR3, as DNA: TGTGCCAGCAGCATCAGGGGGAACCGAGCCAACGTCCTGACTTTC. The V gene is TRBV12-3 or TRBV12-4, the J gene TRBJ2-6, with 7 bases matching TRBD1. The CDR3 sequence is 15 residues long. V gave up 6 bases and J gave up 7 bases; unmatched junction bases: 9.

J is TRBJ2-4 and V is TRBV4-2; tentatively, D is TRBD1 (5 bases). CDR3 length: 17 amino acids. Trimming cost V 4 bases and J 5 bases, with 21 bases left between them. Germline values: CDR1 LGHNA, CDR2 YNFKEQ. CDR3 bases: TGTGCCAGCAGCCCCCCTACAGGCAGGATTGGAGAAAACATTCAGTACTTC. Translation: CASSPPTGRIGENIQYF.

The chain couples TRBV20-1 to TRBJ2-7; D tentatively fits TRBD1 or TRBD2 (5 bases each). The CDR3 is made up of 11 amino acids. Germline-derived CDR1 and CDR2 are DFQATT and SNEGSKA (reference sequence). V was clipped by 8 bases and J by 2 bases, with 10 bases between them. The CDR3 bases are TGCAGTTGCCGGGACCCCTACGAGCAGTACTTC. The encoded protein is CSCRDPYEQYF.

The V call is TRBV10-3, the J call TRBJ1-2; TRBD1 matches 8 bases. Germline V gene sequence: CDR1 ENHRY, CDR2 SYGVKD. With 6 bases clipped from V and 4 bases from J, the junction kept 10 bases outside the gene matches. The CDR3 totals 15 residues. The CDR3, as DNA: TGTGCCATCAGAGGACAGGGACCACTAGTCTATGGCTACACCTTC. Translating gives CAIRGQGPLVYGYTF.

With regard to this clonotype: A clone one base away is much larger, so this may be a read error. J is TRBJ1-2 and V is TRBV28; a weak D match, TRBD1 (5 bases). CDR1 is MDHEN and CDR2 is SYDVKM in the germline V gene. The CDR3 consists of 11 residues. The V end was cut by 7 bases, the J end by 6 bases, with 9 bases between. Here the CDR3 DNA reads TGTGCCAGCACCCAAGGGGATGGCTACACCTTC. This encodes CASTQGDGYTF.

This clonotype was counted a few times. CDR3 loop: CASSEGQPYTEAFF. For the CDR3, the DNA is TGTGCCAGCAGCGAGGGACAGCCGTACACTGAAGCTTTCTTT. The gene calls are TRBV7-3 and TRBJ1-1; 7 bases line up with TRBD1. The CDR3 has 14 amino acids. V lost 5 bases, J lost 3 bases, and 6 bases stayed unmatched. Per the germline V gene, CDR1 is SGHTA and CDR2 is FQGTGA. The whole variable domain, remainder taken from reference TRBV7-3 and TRBJ1-1, is GAGVSQTPSNKVTEKGKYVELRCDPISGHTALYWYRQSLGQGPEFLIYFQGTGAADDSGLPNDRFFAVRPEGSVSTLKIQRTERGDSAVYLCASSEGQPYTEAFFGQGTRLTVV.

Of note for this clonotype: Germline is not matched at one junction end, which may reflect a read error. The J gene is TRBJ1-6, the V gene TRBV27; 9 nucleotides match TRBD1. In germline, CDR1 is MNHEY, CDR2 SMNVEV (reference sequence). CDR3 length: 13 amino acids. DNA of the CDR3: TGCGCCAGCAGTCGTACAGGGGGCATACCCCTCCACTTT. Amino acid sequence: CASSRTGGIPLHF.

The chain carries TRBV29-1 and TRBJ2-5; tentative D call: TRBD2 (6 bases). With 5 bases removed from V and 4 bases from J, the gap between germline ends came to 17 bases. Germline V CDR1 and CDR2: SQVTM, ANQGSEA. CDR3 size: 14 residues. Here the CDR3 DNA reads TGCAGCGTTTTGGGAGGAACTAGGGGAGAGACCCAGTACTTC. Translating it yields CSVLGGTRGETQYF.

This clonotype came up a few times. J is TRBJ2-7 and V is TRBV5-5; weak D call: TRBD2 (5 bases). The germline V gene encodes CDR1 SGHKS and CDR2 YYEKEE (reference sequence). The CDR3 contains 12 residues. V was cut by 4 bases and J by 3 bases, with 8 bases left in between. CDR3 protein: CASSEAVYEQYF. CDR3 nucleotides: TGTGCCAGCAGCGAAGCGGTCTACGAGCAGTACTTC.

CDR3 amino acids: CASSTDRFYEQYF. DNA of the CDR3: TGCGCCAGCAGCACGGACAGATTCTACGAGCAGTACTTC. V usage is TRBV4-1 and J usage is TRBJ2-7, with D possibly being TRBD1 (6 bases). The CDR3 runs to 13 residues. V gave up 5 bases and J gave up 3 bases, with 11 bases separating them. Germline CDR1 MGHRA, CDR2 YSYEKL.

This clonotype has just a few counts. The chain is built from TRBV20-1 and TRBJ2-7; D gene uncertain. The CDR3 is 13 amino acids. The V gene lost 5 bases and the J gene lost 3 bases, with 14 bases spanning the gap. The V gene's germline CDR1 is DFQATT and CDR2 SNEGSKA (reference sequence). The CDR3 sequence is CSALDGLVYEQYF. CDR3 DNA sequence: TGCAGTGCTTTGGACGGGTTGGTCTACGAGCAGTACTTC.

The chain employs TRBV7-9 and TRBJ1-2; 7 nucleotides line up with TRBD1. Trimming at V came to 1 base and at J to 5 bases, leaving 7 bases not matched to a gene. This CDR3 region has 15 residues. Germline assignment: CDR1 SEHNR and CDR2 FQNEAQ (reference sequence). CDR3 in amino acids: CASSLGGQNLYGYTF. The DNA for the CDR3 is TGTGCCAGCAGCTTAGGGGGACAGAACCTTTATGGCTACACCTTC.

The table lists this clonotype with a few counts. The chain is built from TRBV6-2 or TRBV6-3 and TRBJ2-7; 8 nucleotides align to TRBD2. Germline CDR1 reads MNHEY; CDR2 reads SVGEGT. This CDR3 has 16 amino acids. Germline trimming cut 0 bases from V and 4 bases from J; bases unmatched to any gene: 8. The CDR3 DNA follows: TGTGCCAGCAGTTACTCTAGCGGGGCTATGAGTTACGAGCAGTACTTC. Translating gives CASSYSSGAMSYEQYF.

V gene TRBV6-6 combines with J gene TRBJ2-1, with TRBD2 matching 9 bases. Germline V gene data show CDR1 as MNHNY and CDR2 as SVGAGI (reference sequence). The CDR3 covers 14 residues. V was pared by 5 bases and J by 10 bases, with 9 bases of the junction left unmatched. CDR3 coding DNA: TGTGCCAGCAGTCTAGCGGGAAAACAACAGGAGCAGTTCTTC. Protein: CASSLAGKQQEQFF.

The chain recombines TRBV27 with TRBJ2-5; 8 bases agree with TRBD1. The length of the CDR3 is 16 residues. Trimming at V came to 6 bases and at J to 1 base, leaving 10 bases not matched to a gene. Per germline, CDR1 MNHEY and CDR2 SMNVEV (reference sequence). The CDR3 sequence: CASSQGTGLSQETQYF. CDR3 DNA sequence: TGTGCCAGCAGCCAAGGGACAGGCTTGTCCCAAGAGACCCAGTACTTC.

This clonotype was counted only a few times. This chain uses TRBV9 with TRBJ2-3; D possibly corresponds to TRBD2 (6 bases). This CDR3 contains 15 residues. V shed 3 bases and J shed 2 bases, with 13 bases lying between them. Germline V lookup: CDR1 SGDLS, CDR2 YYNGEE. CDR3 nucleotides: TGTGCCAGCAGCGACGACGGGAGCGCCACAGATACGCAGTATTTT. It translates to CASSDDGSATDTQYF.

The CDR3 sequence is CSVDDRYRGPSGANVLTF. CDR3 DNA: TGCAGCGTTGATGATCGGTACAGGGGGCCATCTGGGGCCAACGTCCTGACTTTC. This rearrangement joins TRBV29-1 to TRBJ2-6; 9 bases match TRBD1. V was clipped by 3 bases and J by 1 base; unmatched bases: 10. In germline, CDR1 is SQVTM, CDR2 ANQGSEA. The CDR3 is 18 residues long.

The V and J genes are TRBV29-1 and TRBJ2-3; D is unclear. CDR1 and CDR2 from the germline V gene are SQVTM and ANQGSEA. Trimming took 4 bases from V and 4 from J, leaving 12 bases between them. The CDR3 consists of 13 residues. The chain's CDR3 is CSVVQVVADTQYF. The CDR3 DNA is TGCAGCGTTGTCCAGGTGGTCGCAGATACGCAGTATTTT.

The chain joins TRBV7-9 to TRBJ2-4; D unresolved. The J call may be mistaken, given a closer DNA end match to TRBJ2-5. Germline V gene sequence: CDR1 SEHNR, CDR2 FQNEAQ (reference sequence). This CDR3 spans 16 amino acids. CDR3 protein: CASSSDDVKFQETQYF. CDR3 bases: TGTGCCAGCAGCTCAGACGACGTCAAGTTCCAAGAGACCCAGTACTTC.

This clonotype was detected only a few times. The V and J genes are TRBV4-2 and TRBJ2-5; the D gene could be TRBD1 or TRBD2 (5 bases each). V dropped 1 base and J dropped 5 bases, with 11 bases sitting between them. The germline V gene has CDR1 LGHNA and CDR2 YNFKEQ. The CDR3 sequence is 14 residues long. The CDR3: CASSQVIREETQYF. The CDR3 DNA sequence: TGTGCCAGCAGCCAAGTAATCAGGGAGGAGACCCAGTACTTC.